The text below deals with one T cell receptor beta chain. This record belongs to a study of T cell responses to AZD1222 COVID-19 vaccine. Overall study context: Pooled in the analysis were second doses at about 4 or about 12 weeks.

Clones were read by immunoSEQ multiplex PCR, and TCRdb kept only the in-frame ones, dropping some. This table holds tens of thousands of clones, approximately 80% found once. CDR1 SNHLY and CDR2 FYNNEI come from the germline V gene. This CDR3 contains 16 residues. V lost 6 bases and J lost 5, with 21 bases in between. This sample comprised peripheral blood, obtained on day 0 of AZD1222 vaccination. The V and J genes are TRBV2 and TRBJ2-3; D is perhaps TRBD1 or TRBD2 (5 bases each). The origin of this receptor is an adult in good health. The CDR3 DNA reads TGTGCCAGCAGCCAGTACGGGACCGACGAGAAAGATACGCAGTATTTT. This sequence encodes CASSQYGTDEKDTQYF.